This T cell receptor (beta chain) was documented in a study of human T cells and chemical hapten exposure. This clonotype has at least ten counts. Germline-derived CDR1 and CDR2 are MDHEN and SYDVKM. The trim removed 6 bases at V and 5 bases at J, leaving 3 bases unmatched. The CDR3 runs to 13 residues. MiXCR, run by TCRdb on the RACE reads, gives a single entry per CDR3 protein. The sample holds some 150,000 distinct CDR3 sequences, roughly 10% seen once. Noted time point: patch test 2, 6 weeks after DPC sensitization. Treatment defined: therapeutic diphenylcyclopropenone sensitization with weekly scalp DPC.

This material consisted of whole blood, taken in connection with sensitization to the hapten diphenylcyclopropenone (DPC). The rearrangement uses TRBV28 and TRBJ2-5; 10 bases match TRBD1. This clonotype was obtained from a woman in her forties or fifties with alopecia areata. Some clones in this sample may be carry-over from other donors' samples. CDR3 protein: CASRRQGAETQYF. The DNA of the CDR3 is TGTGCCAGCAGACGACAGGGGGCTGAGACCCAGTACTTC.